One and the same sample provided the 8 T cell receptor beta chains below, sequenced in a study of T cell responses to AZD1222 COVID-19 vaccine. This table comes from immunoSEQ multiplex PCR, and its TCRdb copy is limited to in-frame clones, with some not included. The data hold about 200,000 clones, with 80% to 95% observed a single time. The sample consisted of peripheral blood, taken 28 days after the second AZD1222 dose. Every receptor here comes from an adult who received the AZD1222 COVID-19 vaccine.

The chain employs TRBV29-1 and TRBJ2-2; a weak D match, TRBD2 (5 bases). V lost 5 bases and J 5 bases, leaving 6 bases between the germline ends. The length of the CDR3 is 11 residues. Germline V gene data show CDR1 as SQVTM and CDR2 as ANQGSEA. The CDR3 here is CSVPGTGELFF. The CDR3, as DNA: TGCAGCGTTCCGGGGACCGGGGAGCTGTTTTTT.

This rearrangement joins TRBV7-8 to TRBJ1-2; D not resolved. Germline V gives CDR1 SGHVS, CDR2 FQNEAQ. This CDR3 is 14 amino acids long. Trimming removed 5 bases from V and 2 bases from J, with 12 bases in between. Here the CDR3 reads CASSLHTLNYGYTF. The DNA for the CDR3 is TGTGCCAGCAGCCTCCATACATTGAACTATGGCTACACCTTC.

V is TRBV29-1 and J is TRBJ2-7; D may be TRBD2 (5 bases). Germline CDR1 SQVTM, CDR2 ANQGSEA. The CDR3 has 12 residues. The ends were cut back, 7 bases at V and 5 bases at J, with 15 bases in the middle. The CDR3, as DNA: TGCAGCGCCTCCGCGAGGGCAAACGAGCAGTACTTC. It codes for CSASARANEQYF.

The genes are TRBV14 and TRBJ2-7, with TRBD1 matching over 8 bases. The CDR3 spans 16 residues. CDR1 SGHDN and CDR2 FVKESK come from the germline V gene. With V trimmed by 0 bases and J by 5 bases, 9 bases remained unmatched. DNA of the CDR3: TGTGCCAGCAGCCAAGATACGAGACAGGGGATCCACGAGCAGTACTTC. The encoded protein is CASSQDTRQGIHEQYF.

This chain uses TRBV3-1 (or the pseudogene TRBV3-2) with TRBJ2-1; D remains ambiguous. V was clipped by 8 bases and J by 3 bases, with 11 bases between them. The CDR3 is 13 amino acids. Germline V lookup: CDR1 LGHDT, CDR2 YNNKEL (reference sequence). DNA for the CDR3: TGTGCCAGCGGAACATGGGACTACAATGAGCAGTTCTTC. Protein sequence: CASGTWDYNEQFF.

V and J are TRBV5-1 and TRBJ2-2; D remains unclear. The V and J ends lost 1 base and 1 base respectively, with 8 bases between them. This CDR3 is built from 15 residues. Germline-derived CDR1 and CDR2 are SGHRS and YFSETQ. CDR3: CASSLYPLNTGELFF. The CDR3 nucleotides read TGCGCCAGCAGCTTGTATCCTCTGAACACCGGGGAGCTGTTTTTT.

V is TRBV12-5 and J is TRBJ1-1; weak D call: TRBD1 (6 bases). Trimming shortened V by 5 bases and J by 2 bases, and 9 bases separated the two germline ends. This CDR3 comprises 13 residues. CDR1 is LGHNT, CDR2 FRNRAP, per germline. CDR3 region: CASGLQGNTEAFF. DNA of the CDR3: TGTGCTAGTGGTCTACAGGGTAACACTGAAGCTTTCTTT.

The rearrangement links TRBV5-8 to TRBJ1-5; no firm D call. The germline V and J ends were trimmed by 4 bases and 7 bases, with 9 bases remaining between them. The V gene's germline CDR1 is SGHTS and CDR2 YDEGEE. This CDR3 comprises 12 residues. CDR3 protein: CASSPLGQPQHF. As DNA, the CDR3 is TGTGCCAGCAGCCCCTTAGGGCAGCCCCAGCATTTT.